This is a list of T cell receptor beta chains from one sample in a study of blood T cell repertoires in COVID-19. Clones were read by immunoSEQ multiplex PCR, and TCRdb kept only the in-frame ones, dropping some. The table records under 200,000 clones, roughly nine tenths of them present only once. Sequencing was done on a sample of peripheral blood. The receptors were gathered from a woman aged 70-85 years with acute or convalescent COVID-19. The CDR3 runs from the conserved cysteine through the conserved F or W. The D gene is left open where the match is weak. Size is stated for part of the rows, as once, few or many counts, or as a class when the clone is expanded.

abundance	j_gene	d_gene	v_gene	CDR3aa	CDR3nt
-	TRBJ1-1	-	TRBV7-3	CASSLLNRVTTEAFF	TGTGCCAGCAGCTTATTGAACAGGGTTACCACTGAAGCTTTCTTT
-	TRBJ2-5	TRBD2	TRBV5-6	CASSGRTSGRGETQYF	TGTGCCAGCAGCGGAAGGACTAGCGGGAGGGGAGAGACCCAGTACTTC
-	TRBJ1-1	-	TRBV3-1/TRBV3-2	CASSPGRESTEAFF	TGTGCCAGCAGTCCGGGGAGGGAGAGCACTGAAGCTTTCTTT
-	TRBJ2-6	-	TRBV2	CASSDGGTNSGANVLTF	TGTGCCAGCAGTGACGGAGGTACCAACTCTGGGGCCAACGTCCTGACTTTC
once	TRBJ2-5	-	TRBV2	CASTAGRNQETQYF	TGTGCCAGCACTGCGGGGCGAAACCAAGAGACCCAGTACTTC
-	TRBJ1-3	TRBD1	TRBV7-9	CASSSGQGREPGNTIYF	TGTGCCAGCAGCTCAGGACAGGGAAGGGAGCCTGGAAACACCATATATTTT
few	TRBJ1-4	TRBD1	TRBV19	CASSPGTVLNEKLFF	TGTGCCAGTAGTCCCGGGACAGTCCTTAATGAAAAACTGTTTTTT
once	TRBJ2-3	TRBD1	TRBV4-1	CASSQDPNRGETDTQYF	TGCGCCAGCAGCCAAGACCCAAACAGGGGTGAGACAGATACGCAGTATTTT
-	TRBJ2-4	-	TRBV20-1	CSARHGDIQYF	TGCAGTGCTAGGCACGGGGACATTCAGTACTTC
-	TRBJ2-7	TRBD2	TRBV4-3	CASSRYDSGSQGTFYEQYF	TGCGCCAGCAGCCGTTATGATAGCGGGAGCCAAGGTACCTTCTACGAGCAGTACTTC
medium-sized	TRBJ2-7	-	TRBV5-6	CASSSGTHYEQYF	TGTGCCAGCAGCTCCGGGACACATTACGAGCAGTACTTC
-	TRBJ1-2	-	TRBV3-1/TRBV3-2	CASSQIACKGYTF	TGTGCCAGCAGCCAAATAGCGTGTAAGGGCTACACCTTC
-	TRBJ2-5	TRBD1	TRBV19	CASSAVQGYRETQYF	TGTGCCAGTAGTGCGGTACAGGGGTATCGGGAGACCCAGTACTTC
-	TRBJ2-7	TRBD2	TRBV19	CASSMSGAYEQYF	TGTGCCAGTAGTATGAGCGGGGCCTACGAGCAGTACTTC
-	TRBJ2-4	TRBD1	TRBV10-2	CASSRTGAAKNIQYF	TGCGCCAGCAGCCGCACAGGGGCGGCCAAAAACATTCAGTACTTC
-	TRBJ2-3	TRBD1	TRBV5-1	CASSVTGDRADTQYF	TGCGCCAGCAGCGTGACAGGGGATCGGGCAGATACGCAGTATTTT
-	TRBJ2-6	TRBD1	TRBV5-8	CASSLRTGGKAGANVLTF	TGTGCCAGCAGCTTAAGGACAGGGGGCAAGGCTGGGGCCAACGTCCTGACTTTC
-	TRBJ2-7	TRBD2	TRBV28	CASSLGLASTGEQYF	TGTGCCAGCAGTTTAGGACTAGCGAGTACGGGGGAGCAGTACTTC
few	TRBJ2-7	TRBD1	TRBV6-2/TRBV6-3	CASSYSRLASGQGRYEQYF	TGTGCCAGCAGTTACTCGAGACTGGCTTCCGGACAGGGCAGGTACGAGCAGTACTTC
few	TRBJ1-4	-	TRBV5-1	CASSPNVDEKLFF	TGCGCCAGCAGCCCAAACGTAGATGAAAAACTGTTTTTT
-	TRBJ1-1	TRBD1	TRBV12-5	CASGLGVIKQGSSLNTEAFF	TGTGCTAGTGGTTTGGGAGTCATCAAACAGGGGTCCTCCCTTAACACTGAAGCTTTCTTT
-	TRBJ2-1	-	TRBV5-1	CASSVTTAPYNEQFF	TGCGCCAGCAGCGTGACTACAGCCCCGTACAATGAGCAGTTCTTC
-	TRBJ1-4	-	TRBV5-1	CASSLSNEKLFF	TGCGCCAGCAGCTTGTCGAATGAAAAACTGTTTTTT
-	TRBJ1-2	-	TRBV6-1	CASSENLLGLGYGYTF	TGTGCCAGCAGTGAAAACCTCCTAGGTCTGGGCTATGGCTACACCTTC
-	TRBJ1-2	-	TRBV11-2	CASSVSNKGVSGYTF	TGTGCCAGCAGCGTATCAAACAAGGGGGTCTCGGGCTACACCTTC
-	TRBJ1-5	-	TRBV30	CAWSVLSSGREVDQPQHF	TGTGCCTGGAGTGTTCTGTCATCGGGGCGGGAGGTTGATCAGCCCCAGCATTTT
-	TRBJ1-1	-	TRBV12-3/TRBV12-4	CASSLKTRTEAFF	TGTGCCAGCAGTTTGAAAACGCGGACTGAAGCTTTCTTT
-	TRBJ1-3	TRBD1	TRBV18	CASSPPGDSKPTGNTIYF	TGTGCCAGCTCACCACCGGGGGACAGCAAGCCAACTGGAAACACCATATATTTT
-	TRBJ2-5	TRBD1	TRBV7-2	CASSGQGMMETQYF	TGTGCCAGCAGCGGACAGGGAATGATGGAGACCCAGTACTTC
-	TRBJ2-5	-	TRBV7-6	CASSPPGVLQETQYF	TGTGCCAGCAGCCCCCCGGGGGTTCTCCAAGAGACCCAGTACTTC
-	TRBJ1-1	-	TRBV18	CASSPGRNTEAFF	TGTGCCAGCTCACCAGGCAGGAACACTGAAGCTTTCTTT
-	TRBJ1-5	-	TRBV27	CASSLGPSYSNQPQHF	TGTGCCAGCAGTTTGGGTCCTAGTTATAGCAATCAGCCCCAGCATTTT
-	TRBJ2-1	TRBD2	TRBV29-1	CSVTNSGRSRPNEQFF	TGCAGCGTCACAAATAGCGGGAGAAGCAGACCGAATGAGCAGTTCTTC
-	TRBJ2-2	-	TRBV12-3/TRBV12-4	CAARQGGTGELFF	TGTGCCGCCCGTCAGGGGGGCACCGGGGAGCTGTTTTTT
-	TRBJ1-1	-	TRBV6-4	CASSAGQRNTEAFF	TGTGCCAGCAGCGCCGGACAGCGAAACACTGAAGCTTTCTTT
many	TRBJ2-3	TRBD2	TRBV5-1	CASSAGLAGGPRTDTQYF	TGCGCCAGCAGCGCGGGACTAGCGGGAGGGCCGCGCACAGATACGCAGTATTTT
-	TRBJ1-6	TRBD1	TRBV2	CASSELTGGGSPLHF	TGTGCCAGCAGTGAACTGACAGGGGGTGGTTCACCCCTCCACTTT
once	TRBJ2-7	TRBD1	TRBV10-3	CAITPGTGVASYEQYF	TGTGCCATCACCCCAGGGACAGGGGTGGCCTCCTACGAGCAGTACTTC
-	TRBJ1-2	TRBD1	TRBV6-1	CASSERTGFGGYGYTF	TGTGCCAGCAGTGAACGGACAGGGTTTGGGGGATATGGCTACACCTTC
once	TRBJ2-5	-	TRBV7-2	CASSLSGLETQYF	TGTGCCAGCAGCTTATCAGGGCTCGAGACCCAGTACTTC
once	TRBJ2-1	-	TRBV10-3	CAISGGAEQFF	TGTGCCATCAGTGGTGGGGCTGAGCAGTTCTTC
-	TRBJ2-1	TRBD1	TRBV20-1	CSASAQGDPYNEQFF	TGCAGTGCTAGTGCACAGGGGGACCCCTACAATGAGCAGTTCTTC
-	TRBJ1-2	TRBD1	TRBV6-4	CASSPEGGSRGVYGYTF	TGTGCCAGCAGCCCCGAGGGGGGAAGCAGGGGGGTGTATGGCTACACCTTC
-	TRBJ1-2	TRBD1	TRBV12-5	CASGFGTGVYGYTF	TGTGCTAGTGGTTTCGGAACAGGGGTATATGGCTACACCTTC
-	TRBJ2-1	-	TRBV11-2	CASSLANEQFF	TGCGCCAGCAGCTTAGCTAATGAGCAGTTCTTC
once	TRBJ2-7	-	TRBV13	CASSFQGAEQYF	TGTGCCAGCAGCTTCCAAGGGGCCGAGCAGTACTTC
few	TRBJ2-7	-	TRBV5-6	CASSQGRAGYF	TGTGCCAGCAGCCAGGGGAGGGCTGGGTACTTC
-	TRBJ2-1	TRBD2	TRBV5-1	CASSLLAGGPGSRNEQFF	TGCGCCAGCAGCTTACTAGCGGGGGGGCCGGGGTCTCGCAATGAGCAGTTCTTC
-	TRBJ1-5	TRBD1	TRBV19	CASATTGRNQPQHF	TGTGCCAGTGCCACGACAGGGCGGAATCAGCCCCAGCATTTT
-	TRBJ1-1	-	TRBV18	CASSVQPGTEAFF	TGTGCCAGCTCAGTACAACCGGGAACTGAAGCTTTCTTT
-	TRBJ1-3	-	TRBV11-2	CASSPTLPRSGNTIYF	TGTGCCAGCAGCCCCACTCTTCCAAGATCTGGAAACACCATATATTTT
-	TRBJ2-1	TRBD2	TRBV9	CASSVRLASSYNEQFF	TGTGCCAGCAGCGTTCGACTAGCCTCCTCCTACAATGAGCAGTTCTTC
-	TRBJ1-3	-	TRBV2	CASIAAPPGLVGNTIYF	TGTGCCAGCATCGCCGCCCCCCCTGGACTGGTCGGAAACACCATATATTTT
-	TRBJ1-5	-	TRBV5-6	CASSRADGISNQPQHF	TGTGCCAGCAGCCGAGCCGACGGGATTAGCAATCAGCCCCAGCATTTT
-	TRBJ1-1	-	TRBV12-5	CASGLSRTGNTEAFF	TGTGCTAGTGGTTTGTCACGAACAGGGAACACTGAAGCTTTCTTT